These 30 T cell receptor beta chains share one sample of origin, sequenced in a study of patients and donors after allogeneic stem cell transplantation. TCRdb re-called the RT-PCR reads with MiXCR, one entry per CDR3 protein. The data contain about a million distinct CDR3 sequences, under 20% of them singletons. The sequencing sample was made of blood, either unsorted or a sorted T cell fraction (not recorded which). These receptor sequences come from a human donor who was either an allogeneic HSCT recipient or a stem cell or donor lymphocyte infusion donor (not recorded which). It is not recorded whose cells these are; they may come from a transplant donor.

This chain links TRBV6-5 with TRBJ2-2; TRBD2 matches at 9 bases. Germline trimming cut 2 bases from V and 5 bases from J; bases unmatched to any gene: 9. The length of the CDR3 is 17 residues. Per germline, CDR1 MNHEY and CDR2 SVGAGI. In nucleotides, the CDR3 is TGTGCCAGCAGTTACGCCCTAGCGGGGTGGGTAACCGGGGAGCTGTTTTTT. Translating gives CASSYALAGWVTGELFF.

There are a few counts of this clonotype. The gene calls are TRBV12-3 or TRBV12-4 and TRBJ1-3; D is unclear. The CDR3 runs 14 residues. V was pared by 5 bases and J by 4 bases, with 12 bases between. This chain's CDR3 is CASSLGNRGNTIYF. DNA of the CDR3: TGTGCCAGCAGTCTGGGTAATAGGGGAAACACCATATATTTT.

The chain is built from TRBV6-1 and TRBJ2-3; D could derive from TRBD1 or TRBD2 (6 bases each). CDR1 MNHNS and CDR2 SASEGT come from the germline V gene. Trimming shortened V by 6 bases and J by 0 bases, and 19 bases separated the two germline ends. The CDR3 spans 17 residues. The CDR3 coding sequence is TGTGCCAGCAGCCTGAGAAAGGGGGGCGCTAGCACAGATACGCAGTATTTT. Protein sequence: CASSLRKGGASTDTQYF.

The chain carries TRBV4-1 and TRBJ2-5; TRBD2 matches 12 bases. CDR3 length equals 17 residues. The junction had 9 bases not matched to a gene; V was cut back by 2 bases and J by 5 bases. The germline V gene encodes CDR1 MGHRA and CDR2 YSYEKL. The CDR3 spells CASSQIGLAGTRETQYF. Written as DNA, the CDR3 is TGCGCCAGCAGCCAAATCGGACTAGCGGGAACTAGGGAGACCCAGTACTTC.

The chain combines TRBV6-1 with TRBJ2-7; the match to TRBD2 covers 14 bases. The germline CDR1 and CDR2 sequences are MNHNS and SASEGT. The CDR3 is 16 residues long. The junction had 8 bases not matched to a gene; V was cut back by 7 bases and J by 3 bases. The CDR3, as DNA: TGTGCCAGCACGGGACTAGCGGGAGCAAGCCGCTACGAGCAGTACTTC. It translates to CASTGLAGASRYEQYF.

The chain is built from TRBV9 and TRBJ2-3; D is perhaps TRBD2 (6 bases). The CDR3 length is 16 residues. The germline V gene has CDR1 SGDLS and CDR2 YYNGEE. V was shortened by 1 base and J by 2 bases, with 14 bases between the two germline ends. CDR3 protein: CASSVNPSAFTDTQYF. In nucleotides, the CDR3 is TGTGCCAGCAGCGTAAATCCTAGCGCCTTCACAGATACGCAGTATTTT.

J is TRBJ2-1 and V is TRBV12-5, with 8 bases that match TRBD2. CDR3 length: 15 amino acids. Germline loops: CDR1 LGHNT, CDR2 FRNRAP. The V gene end was trimmed by 5 bases and the J gene end by 2 bases; junction bases not matched to a gene: 5. The CDR3 nucleotides are TGTGCTAGTGGTGAGGGACTAGATCCCTACAATGAGCAGTTCTTC. Translated: CASGEGLDPYNEQFF.

This clonotype has ten or more counts. V gene TRBV20-1 combines with J gene TRBJ1-5, with no clear D. The CDR3 length is 14 residues. From germline, CDR1 is DFQATT and CDR2 SNEGSKA (reference sequence). The V end was cut by 3 bases, the J end by 3 bases, with 12 bases between. The DNA for the CDR3 is TGCAGTGCTAGTTCGGGTAAGGACAATCAGCCCCAGCATTTT. Translation gives CSASSGKDNQPQHF.

The DNA of the CDR3 is TGCGCCAGCAGCCCCCAGACGTCAGGGATCACTGAAGCTTTCTTT. Encoded protein: CASSPQTSGITEAFF. The V and J genes are TRBV5-1 and TRBJ1-1, with D possibly being TRBD1 (5 bases). Germline V gives CDR1 SGHRS, CDR2 YFSETQ. The CDR3 contains 15 residues. V was pared by 4 bases and J by 4 bases, with 17 bases between.

This clonotype was found a few times. The rearrangement uses TRBV30 and TRBJ2-1; D is undetermined. The CDR3 is 13 residues long. Looked up from germline, CDR1 is GTSNPN and CDR2 is SVGIG (reference sequence). V shed 6 bases and J shed 1 base, with 10 bases lying between them. The chain's CDR3 is CACSPRSYNEQFF. CDR3 coding DNA: TGTGCCTGCTCGCCACGATCCTACAATGAGCAGTTCTTC. The full variable domain, in which reference TRBV30 and TRBJ2-1 provide the parts outside the CDR3, is SQTIHQWPATLVQPVGSPLSLECTVEGTSNPNLYWYRQAAGRGLQLLFYSVGIGQISSEVPQNLSASRPQDRQFILSSKKLLLSDSGFYLCACSPRSYNEQFFGPGTRLTVL.

This clonotype was seen a few times. This chain joins TRBV6-1 and TRBJ1-2, with D maybe TRBD1 (5 bases). The CDR3 is 13 residues long. Germline CDR1 MNHNS, CDR2 SASEGT. V gave up 6 bases and J gave up 8 bases, with 16 bases separating them. The CDR3 region is CASRDTASGGYTF. The CDR3 DNA reads as TGTGCCAGCAGGGACACCGCCTCAGGAGGCTACACCTTC.

In its sample, this clonotype was seen a few times. This chain joins TRBV12-3 or TRBV12-4 and TRBJ2-3; D uncertain. The germline V and J ends were trimmed by 1 base and 6 bases, with 11 bases remaining between them. The CDR3 runs 14 residues. The CDR3, as DNA: TGTGCCAGCAGTTTAGAAGGCAGCCCGGATACGCAGTATTTT. Residues: CASSLEGSPDTQYF.

V and J are TRBV20-1 and TRBJ1-2, with 7 nucleotides matching TRBD1. From germline, CDR1 is DFQATT and CDR2 SNEGSKA (reference sequence). Germline trimming cut 0 bases from V and 4 bases from J; bases unmatched to any gene: 14. This CDR3 region has 17 residues. The CDR3 here is CSAREMDRSSYSYGYTF. CDR3 sequence (DNA): TGCAGTGCTAGAGAGATGGACAGGAGCTCATACTCCTATGGCTACACCTTC.

The chain combines TRBV4-3 with TRBJ2-3; D call uncertain. Per the germline V gene, CDR1 is LGHNA and CDR2 is YSLEER. This CDR3 comprises 13 residues. Between the trimmed V and J ends, which lost 1 base and 6 bases, there was a span of 8 bases. The CDR3 protein is CASSQAERDTQYF. In DNA, the CDR3 is TGCGCCAGCAGCCAAGCTGAAAGGGATACGCAGTATTTT.

This clonotype was seen more than once but under ten times. The chain couples TRBV11-2 to TRBJ1-2; 7 bases align to TRBD1. From germline, CDR1 is SGHAT and CDR2 FQNNGV. The CDR3 is 14 amino acids. V shed 5 bases, J shed 8 bases, and the junction held 11 bases outside the gene matches. CDR3 region: CASSQPTGLLGYTF. The CDR3 nucleotides are TGTGCCAGCAGCCAGCCGACAGGGCTCCTGGGCTACACCTTC.

The chain recombines TRBV9 with TRBJ2-1; 13 bases match TRBD2. Germline CDR1 is SGDLS and CDR2 is YYNGEE. V lost 1 base, J lost 7 bases, and 8 bases stayed unmatched. The CDR3 has 17 amino acids. The CDR3 DNA is TGTGCCAGCAGCGTACCCCGGACTAGCGGGAGAGGTAATGAGCAGTTCTTC. Encoded protein: CASSVPRTSGRGNEQFF.

The rearrangement joins TRBV6-6 to TRBJ2-2; D is uncertain. V shed 7 bases and J shed 6 bases, with 6 bases lying between them. The CDR3 loop spans 11 amino acids. The V gene's germline CDR1 is MNHNY and CDR2 SVGAGI (reference sequence). CDR3 residues: CASNTAGELFF. CDR3 bases: TGTGCCAGCAACACAGCCGGGGAGCTGTTTTTT.

Only a few counts were recorded for this clonotype. The chain is built from TRBV29-1 and TRBJ1-1; no firm D call. Germline CDR1 is SQVTM and CDR2 is ANQGSEA. The length of the CDR3 is 11 residues. With 2 bases removed from V and 4 bases from J, the gap between germline ends came to 5 bases. The CDR3 DNA sequence: TGCAGCGTTGAATCGCTCACTGAAGCTTTCTTT. Its protein is CSVESLTEAFF.

This clonotype was counted at least ten times. V gene TRBV4-3 combines with J gene TRBJ2-7; D ambiguous. The CDR3 has 15 amino acids. Trimming removed 0 bases from V and 10 bases from J, with 19 bases in between. Germline V gene sequence: CDR1 LGHNA, CDR2 YSLEER. CDR3 protein: CASSQDFGTYRAQYF. Written as DNA, the CDR3 is TGCGCCAGCAGCCAAGATTTTGGTACATACCGAGCCCAGTACTTC.

The genes are TRBV20-1 and TRBJ1-2; 8 positions match TRBD1. This CDR3 is built from 13 residues. V dropped 6 bases and J dropped 6; count of bases not matched to a gene: 9. Looked up from germline, CDR1 is DFQATT and CDR2 is SNEGSKA (reference sequence). CDR3 residues: CSAGGQGLNGYTF. CDR3 nucleotides: TGCAGTGCGGGAGGACAGGGCCTTAATGGCTACACCTTC.

This clonotype was seen a few times. Mismatch with germline at one junction end may stem from a read error. This rearrangement joins TRBV12-3 or TRBV12-4 to TRBJ2-4; D remains unclear. The CDR3 covers 11 residues. CDR3 in DNA: TGTGCCAGCCTAGGCAGCGCGAATAATAACTTC. Its protein product is CASLGSANNNF.

This clonotype was counted between two and nine times. The chain has TRBV27 and TRBJ1-5; a weak D match, TRBD1 (6 bases). V was cut by 4 bases and J by 3 bases, with 13 bases left in between. From germline, CDR1 is MNHEY and CDR2 SMNVEV (reference sequence). This CDR3 comprises 15 residues. The CDR3 reads CASSSNRADNQPQHF. CDR3 DNA: TGTGCCAGCAGTTCAAACAGGGCCGACAATCAGCCCCAGCATTTT.

This clonotype showed up just a few times. This chain connects TRBV12-3 or TRBV12-4 to TRBJ1-3; no definite D call. Trimming left V 4 bases short and J 3 bases short, with 13 bases between. This CDR3 region has 15 residues. In nucleotides, the CDR3 is TGTGCCAGCAGTTCGACTGGGCGGGATGGAAACACCATATATTTT. Its translation is CASSSTGRDGNTIYF.

In its sample, this clonotype was seen a few times. CDR3 DNA: TGTGCCAGTACCCCCCCGGGAGTTTCCTACAATGAGCAGTTCTTC. Amino acid sequence: CASTPPGVSYNEQFF. This rearrangement joins TRBV21-1 to TRBJ2-1; TRBD1, the table's D call, lacks a check against the DNA. TRBV21-1 is a pseudogene segment. The CDR3 is made up of 15 amino acids.

CDR3 nucleotides: TGTGCCATCAGTGAGGCAGCAGGGGAGAACACTGAAGCTTTCTTT. Amino acid sequence: CAISEAAGENTEAFF. This rearrangement joins TRBV10-3 to TRBJ1-1, with D maybe TRBD1 (6 bases). The CDR3 consists of 15 residues. V lost 2 bases and J lost 1, with 11 bases in between. The germline gives CDR1 ENHRY, CDR2 SYGVKD.

There are a few counts of this clonotype. This sequence joins TRBV5-6 and TRBJ1-1; D gene unclear. From germline, CDR1 is SGHDT and CDR2 YYEEEE. V was cut by 4 bases and J by 0 bases, with 7 bases left in between. This CDR3 spans 13 amino acids. CDR3 residues: CASSVKMNTEAFF. For the CDR3, the DNA is TGTGCCAGCAGCGTAAAGATGAACACTGAAGCTTTCTTT.

This rearrangement joins TRBV14 to TRBJ2-4; a weak D match, TRBD1 (5 bases). Deletions cut 1 base from V and 3 bases from J, with 13 bases between. The CDR3 length is 16 residues. Germline V gene lookup returns CDR1 SGHDN and CDR2 FVKESK. The CDR3 region is CASSQAAGLGKNIQYF. As DNA, the CDR3 is TGTGCCAGCAGCCAAGCCGCAGGGTTGGGCAAAAACATTCAGTACTTC.

This clonotype has just a few counts. The J gene is TRBJ1-1, the V gene TRBV5-1; possible D gene TRBD1, 6 bases. With 3 bases removed from V and 1 base from J, the gap between germline ends came to 10 bases. Germline assignment: CDR1 SGHRS and CDR2 YFSETQ. CDR3 length: 14 amino acids. The chain's CDR3 is CASSWTATNTEAFF. The CDR3 DNA reads TGCGCCAGCAGCTGGACAGCTACGAACACTGAAGCTTTCTTT.

The chain combines TRBV5-6 with TRBJ2-7; TRBD1 is a possible D gene (5 bases). Germline V CDR1 and CDR2: SGHDT, YYEEEE. V shed 1 base and J shed 0 bases, with 11 bases lying between them. This CDR3 region has 15 residues. The CDR3, as DNA: TGTGCCAGCAGCTTGACAGGTTATAGCTCCTACGAGCAGTACTTC. Its protein is CASSLTGYSSYEQYF.

This clonotype was picked up a small number of times. The V and J genes are TRBV12-3 or TRBV12-4 and TRBJ2-7, with a possible D match to TRBD1 (6 bases). Trimming left V 6 bases short and J 5 bases short, with 11 bases between. This CDR3 has 12 amino acids. In nucleotides, the CDR3 is TGTGCCAGCAGCAACAACAGGGACGAGCAGTACTTC. This codes for CASSNNRDEQYF.